This entry lists 2 T cell receptor beta chains sequenced from one sample in a study of cytomegalovirus exposure and HLA in healthy donors. The PCR made use of 60 Vbeta and 13 Jbeta primers. Repertoires were generated with immunoSEQ multiplex PCR, while TCRdb's copy carries only in-frame clones and drops some. Of 120,000 or so clones listed, under 90% are singletons. Material: PBMCs. The receptor source for this set is a woman in her 40s in good health and CMV-seropositive.

The chain combines TRBV9 with TRBJ2-5; a possible D gene is TRBD2 (6 bases). This CDR3 region has 12 residues. The V end lost 1 base, the J end lost 7 bases, and 8 bases lay between the germline ends. The germline gives CDR1 SGDLS, CDR2 YYNGEE. Here the CDR3 DNA reads TGTGCCAGCAGCGTATCCGGGGGGACCCAGTACTTC. The encoded protein is CASSVSGGTQYF.

Written as DNA, the CDR3 is TGTGCCAGCAGCCCCCGCCCGGGGTCGGAACAGCCCCAGCATTTT. This sequence encodes CASSPRPGSEQPQHF. The chain joins TRBV6-5 to TRBJ1-5, with D unclear. This CDR3 region has 15 residues. CDR1 MNHEY and CDR2 SVGAGI come from the germline V gene. V lost 6 bases and J 7 bases, leaving 19 bases between the germline ends.